These 17 T cell receptor beta chains were sequenced from one sample in a study of CXCR3-negative and CXCR3-positive naive CD8 T cells. The TRB cDNA libraries were prepared by 5' RACE with UMI labels. TCRdb reprocessed the 5' RACE reads, with one entry per CDR3 protein and no DNA. This table lists tens of thousands of distinct CDR3 sequences. Sequencing was carried out using naive CXCR3- CD8+ T cells from blood. As to subset: CD45RO-CCR7+CD27+CD95- naive CD8+ T cells lacking CXCR3 (TNR3-). These receptors were collected from a human donor in good health. Some clones in this sample may be carry-over from other donors' samples.

This sequence joins TRBV12-3 or TRBV12-4 and TRBJ2-5; the D call of TRBD1 rests on TCRdb alone, since no DNA is present to check it. The CDR3 has 14 residues. The CDR3 reads CASSLAPGRETQYF.

This chain links TRBV6-5 with TRBJ1-1. Per germline, CDR1 MNHEY and CDR2 SVGAGI. This CDR3 contains 12 residues. The CDR3 sequence is CASRSLGTEAFF.

The chain is built from TRBV10-3 and TRBJ1-1. The CDR3 is made up of 14 amino acids. Germline CDR1 is ENHRY and CDR2 is SYGVKD. CDR3 region: CAISESMGSTEAFF.

This rearrangement joins TRBV4-2 to TRBJ2-7; there is no DNA to check the TCRdb D call of TRBD1. In germline, CDR1 is LGHNA, CDR2 YNFKEQ. The CDR3 is made up of 15 amino acids. This CDR3 reads CASSLRTGNLYEQYF.

The CDR3 sequence: CASSYPGETQYF. The chain is built from TRBV6-6 and TRBJ2-5. The CDR3 sequence is 12 residues long. CDR1 MNHNY and CDR2 SVGAGI come from the germline V gene (reference sequence).

The gene calls are TRBV4-2 and TRBJ1-4; with no DNA, the TCRdb D assignment of TRBD1 cannot be verified. This CDR3 region has 14 residues. Germline V gives CDR1 LGHNA, CDR2 YNFKEQ. The CDR3 protein is CASSHGQGDEKLFF.

The CDR3 loop is CASSPGGPLYNEQFF. The chain uses TRBV9 and TRBJ2-1; absent DNA, TCRdb's TRBD1 call cannot be checked. This CDR3 has 15 residues. Germline CDR1 reads SGDLS; CDR2 reads YYNGEE.

The gene calls are TRBV13 and TRBJ2-1; the TCRdb call, TRBD2, lacks DNA for checking. Germline V gene lookup returns CDR1 PRHDT and CDR2 FYEKMQ (reference sequence). The CDR3 loop spans 17 amino acids. The CDR3 loop is CASSLGGLARSYNEQFF.

The chain uses TRBV12-3 or TRBV12-4 and TRBJ2-1; TCRdb's D call of TRBD2 is untestable without DNA. The length of the CDR3 is 15 residues. The CDR3 sequence is CASSLARLAWNEQFF.

The chain uses TRBV13 and TRBJ1-1; TCRdb names TRBD1, which stays unverified in the absence of DNA. This CDR3 has 13 amino acids. Germline CDR1 is PRHDT and CDR2 is FYEKMQ (reference sequence). CDR3 sequence: CASRRGRGTEAFF.

The chain employs TRBV12-3 or TRBV12-4 and TRBJ2-7; TCRdb's D call, TRBD1, is unchecked because there is no DNA. The CDR3 is 16 amino acids. The CDR3 loop reads CASSRDRERSSYEQYF.

The chain employs TRBV7-9 and TRBJ1-6; TCRdb lists TRBD1, though no DNA is available to test this call. Germline V gene data show CDR1 as SEHNR and CDR2 as FQNEAQ (reference sequence). There are 13 residues in the CDR3. The chain's CDR3 is CASSQTGDSPLHF.

This chain connects TRBV7-3 to TRBJ2-1. Germline CDR1 is SGHTA and CDR2 is FQGTGA. The CDR3 totals 16 residues. CDR3 loop: CASSLIGTGPYNEQFF.

This clonotype is labeled medium-sized based on frequency. J is TRBJ2-7 and V is TRBV28; as DNA is missing, the TRBD1 call by TCRdb cannot be tested. The CDR3 contains 12 residues. Looked up from germline, CDR1 is MDHEN and CDR2 is SYDVKM. This CDR3 is CASTGQGLEQYF. Supplemented by reference TRBV28 and TRBJ2-7, the full variable domain reads DVKVTQSSRYLVKRTGEKVFLECVQDMDHENMFWYRQDPGLGLRLIYFSYDVKMKEKGDIPEGYSVSREKKERFSLILESASTNQTSMYLCASTGQGLEQYFGPGTRLTVT.

The rearrangement links TRBV3-1 to TRBJ2-7. The CDR3 consists of 15 residues. CDR1 is LGHDT, CDR2 YNNKEL, per germline (reference sequence). This chain's CDR3 is CASSPARMSSYEQYF.

The CDR3 spells CASSPAVTYEQYF. The chain uses TRBV7-6 and TRBJ2-7; TCRdb returns TRBD2, unconfirmable since there is no DNA. Germline lookup yields CDR1 SGHVS and CDR2 FNYEAQ. This CDR3 is built from 13 residues. Looking up the rest from reference TRBV7-6 and TRBJ2-7 gives the full variable domain: GAGVSQSPRYKVTKRGQDVALRCDPISGHVSLYWYRQALGQGPEFLTYFNYEAQQDKSGLPNDRFSAERPEGSISTLTIQRTEQRDSAMYRCASSPAVTYEQYFGPGTRLTVT.

The chain has TRBV24-1 and TRBJ2-5; the TRBD2 assignment by TCRdb is unverifiable without DNA. Germline CDR1 reads KGHDR; CDR2 reads SFDVKD. The CDR3 runs to 16 residues. CDR3 in amino acids: CATSDRSGSHQETQYF.